The 8 T cell receptor beta chains below were found in one sample sequenced in a study of blood T cell repertoires in COVID-19. This table comes from immunoSEQ multiplex PCR, and its TCRdb copy is limited to in-frame clones, with some not included. The table includes more than 250,000 clones, roughly 87% detected once. Specimen: PBMCs or T cells enriched from blood (not recorded which). These receptors were collected from a woman in her forties who had recovered from COVID-19.

The CDR3 sequence is CASSWEEGRSGNTIYF. DNA for the CDR3: TGTGCCAGCAGTTGGGAAGAGGGAAGGTCTGGAAACACCATATATTTT. V gene TRBV28 combines with J gene TRBJ1-3; D is ambiguous. Germline V gene sequence: CDR1 MDHEN, CDR2 SYDVKM. This CDR3 spans 16 amino acids. V was trimmed by 4 bases and J by 1 base, leaving 14 bases between them.

The chain joins TRBV27 to TRBJ2-5; tentative D call: TRBD2 (6 bases). Germline loops: CDR1 MNHEY, CDR2 SMNVEV (reference sequence). V was trimmed by 5 bases and J by 5 bases, leaving 18 bases between them. This CDR3 is built from 15 residues. The CDR3, as DNA: TGTGCCAGCAGTCCAAAGACACTGGCGGGGGAGACCCAGTACTTC. The encoded protein is CASSPKTLAGETQYF.

The chain joins TRBV9 to TRBJ1-6; D unclear. CDR3 length: 16 amino acids. V shed 0 bases and J shed 0 bases, with 7 bases lying between them. The germline gives CDR1 SGDLS, CDR2 YYNGEE. The chain's CDR3 is CASSVDAGSYNSPLHF. The CDR3, as DNA: TGTGCCAGCAGCGTAGATGCAGGCTCCTATAATTCACCCCTCCACTTT.

This clone was recorded once. The rearrangement joins TRBV28 to TRBJ2-7; 9 bases line up with TRBD1. CDR1 and CDR2 from the germline V gene are MDHEN and SYDVKM. Trimming cost V 11 bases and J 2 bases; bases outside gene matches: 16. The CDR3 extends over 16 amino acids. The CDR3 sequence is CASQGALEPKAYEQYF. The CDR3, as DNA: TGTGCCTCACAGGGGGCTTTGGAGCCGAAGGCCTACGAGCAGTACTTC. Full variable domain (outside the CDR3, taken from reference TRBV28 and TRBJ2-7): DVKVTQSSRYLVKRTGEKVFLECVQDMDHENMFWYRQDPGLGLRLIYFSYDVKMKEKGDIPEGYSVSREKKERFSLILESASTNQTSMYLCASQGALEPKAYEQYFGPGTRLTVT.

V and J are TRBV19 and TRBJ1-2; TRBD1 aligns across 7 bases. This CDR3 has 15 residues. The V and J ends lost 4 bases and 3 bases, in that order; junction bases with no gene match: 8. Germline V gives CDR1 LNHDA, CDR2 SQIVND (reference sequence). The CDR3 nucleotides read TGTGCCAGTAGTACCCCGCGACAGGGACACTATGGCTACACCTTC. It yields the protein CASSTPRQGHYGYTF. The whole variable domain, filled in from reference TRBV19 and TRBJ1-2, reads DGGITQSPKYLFRKEGQNVTLSCEQNLNHDAMYWYRQDPGQGLRLIYYSQIVNDFQKGDIAEGYSVSREKKESFPLTVTSAQKNPTAFYLCASSTPRQGHYGYTFGSGTRLTVV.

The gene calls are TRBV7-9 and TRBJ2-2, with 10 bases that match TRBD2. Germline V lookup: CDR1 SEHNR, CDR2 FQNEAQ (reference sequence). This CDR3 has 15 amino acids. Unmatched junction bases numbered 4, after V lost 5 bases and J lost 4 bases. In nucleotides, the CDR3 is TGTGCCAGCAGCACCATAGCGGGAGGCACCGGGGAGCTGTTTTTT. Translating gives CASSTIAGGTGELFF.

This clone was recorded only once. The chain carries TRBV5-1 and TRBJ2-2, with D tentatively TRBD1 (5 bases). Germline loops: CDR1 SGHRS, CDR2 YFSETQ. Trimming took off 0 bases at V and 4 bases at J, with 16 bases between the two ends. This CDR3 has 17 residues. CDR3 sequence: CASSLVPSTVLTGELFF. Written as DNA, the CDR3 is TGCGCCAGCAGCTTGGTCCCCTCGACAGTTCTCACCGGGGAGCTGTTTTTT.

This chain joins TRBV7-9 and TRBJ1-3; D not certain. Deletions cut 6 bases from V and 1 base from J, with 10 bases between. CDR3 length: 14 residues. The germline CDR1 and CDR2 sequences are SEHNR and FQNEAQ (reference sequence). CDR3 sequence: CASRPEESGNTIYF. The CDR3 DNA reads as TGTGCCAGCAGGCCGGAGGAGTCTGGAAACACCATATATTTT.